This is a list of T cell receptor beta chains from one sample in a study of vaccination effects on CD4 cells after COVID-19. These receptors have no identified antigens. Profiling relied on immunoSEQ multiplex PCR, and the TCRdb table lists in-frame clones only, not all of them. The data contain tens of thousands of clones, about four fifths of them seen just once; the ten biggest clones take up about 3.2%. Source: CD4+ T cells from PBMCs cultured with HCoV-NL63 spike peptides, taken before COVID-19 vaccination. These receptors were taken from a human donor who received a COVID-19 vaccine. Each CDR3 is given with its conserved first and last residue. A D gene is named only where the DNA matches it firmly. Expanded clones are given a class, and other clones once, few, many or no size at all.

clone_size: -
v_call: TRBV6-5
d_call: -
j_call: TRBJ2-3
cdr3_nt: TGTGCCAGCAGTACCCCGGTCAGAGACACAGATACGCAGTATTTT
cdr3_aa: CASSTPVRDTDTQYF

clone_size: -
v_call: TRBV7-3
d_call: TRBD2
j_call: TRBJ2-1
cdr3_nt: TGTGCCAGCAGCTTAACGTTAGCGGGGGGATCCAATGAGCAGTTCTTC
cdr3_aa: CASSLTLAGGSNEQFF

clone_size: few
v_call: TRBV5-1
d_call: -
j_call: TRBJ1-2
cdr3_nt: TGCGCCAGCAGCCTAGAGGGGTCCTCTAACTATGGCTACACCTTC
cdr3_aa: CASSLEGSSNYGYTF

clone_size: few
v_call: TRBV2
d_call: -
j_call: TRBJ1-1
cdr3_nt: TGTGCCAGCAGTGTATTTTCGAGGAACACTGAAGCTTTCTTT
cdr3_aa: CASSVFSRNTEAFF

clone_size: -
v_call: TRBV3-1/TRBV3-2
d_call: -
j_call: TRBJ1-3
cdr3_nt: TGTGCCAGCAGCCAAGTTCGGACGGTTCTGGGTAACACCATATATTTT
cdr3_aa: CASSQVRTVLGNTIYF

clone_size: few
v_call: TRBV19
d_call: -
j_call: TRBJ2-1
cdr3_nt: TGTGCCAGTAGTACGGAAGCGGGCAAGGAGTTCTTC
cdr3_aa: CASSTEAGKEFF

clone_size: -
v_call: TRBV14
d_call: TRBD1
j_call: TRBJ1-2
cdr3_nt: TGTGCCAGCAGCCAGCAGGGGGAGAAACTGGGTTATGGCTACACCTTC
cdr3_aa: CASSQQGEKLGYGYTF

clone_size: -
v_call: TRBV6-5
d_call: -
j_call: TRBJ2-5
cdr3_nt: TGTGCCAGCAGTTACTCTGTGAGGGAAAAAGAGACCCAGTACTTC
cdr3_aa: CASSYSVREKETQYF

clone_size: -
v_call: TRBV28
d_call: -
j_call: TRBJ1-4
cdr3_nt: TGTGCCAGCAGTCCCTGGCGAGAAAAACTGTTTTTT
cdr3_aa: CASSPWREKLFF

clone_size: -
v_call: TRBV6-2/TRBV6-3
d_call: -
j_call: TRBJ1-2
cdr3_nt: TGTGCCAGCAGTAGGGCAGACTATGGCTACACCTTC
cdr3_aa: CASSRADYGYTF

clone_size: few
v_call: TRBV7-2
d_call: -
j_call: TRBJ1-2
cdr3_nt: TGTGCCAGCAGCTTAATTATTGGACTCTCCAGGGATGGCTACACCTTC
cdr3_aa: CASSLIIGLSRDGYTF

clone_size: -
v_call: TRBV2
d_call: TRBD1
j_call: TRBJ2-3
cdr3_nt: TGTGCCAGCAGTGACGGGACAGGTAGCGCGGTTGATACGCAGTATTTT
cdr3_aa: CASSDGTGSAVDTQYF

clone_size: -
v_call: TRBV24-1
d_call: -
j_call: TRBJ1-2
cdr3_nt: TGTGCCACCAGTGATACCGGGACGGGGAGTAACTATGGCTACACCTTC
cdr3_aa: CATSDTGTGSNYGYTF

clone_size: -
v_call: TRBV28
d_call: -
j_call: TRBJ1-1
cdr3_nt: TGTGCCAGCAGTTTCCAGGGCCCTATGAACACTGAAGCTTTCTTT
cdr3_aa: CASSFQGPMNTEAFF

clone_size: -
v_call: TRBV27
d_call: -
j_call: TRBJ2-1
cdr3_nt: TGTGCCAGCAGTTTATCGGGGGTCCTAATCTACAATGAGCAGTTCTTC
cdr3_aa: CASSLSGVLIYNEQFF

clone_size: once
v_call: TRBV4-2
d_call: TRBD1
j_call: TRBJ1-1
cdr3_nt: TGTGCCAGCAGCCGAAAAGGAAGGACAGGGGGCTTCGAAGCTTTCTTT
cdr3_aa: CASSRKGRTGGFEAFF

clone_size: -
v_call: TRBV28
d_call: -
j_call: TRBJ1-2
cdr3_nt: TGTGCCAGCAGTTCCCCTCCCGGGGGATTGGAGGATGGCTACACCTTC
cdr3_aa: CASSSPPGGLEDGYTF

clone_size: -
v_call: TRBV20-1
d_call: -
j_call: TRBJ1-1
cdr3_nt: TGCAGTGCTAGTCTACAGAACACTGAAGCTTTCTTT
cdr3_aa: CSASLQNTEAFF

clone_size: -
v_call: TRBV5-1
d_call: -
j_call: TRBJ2-2
cdr3_nt: TGCGCCAGCAGCACAGCCGACAGGACGGACACCGGGGAGCTGTTTTTT
cdr3_aa: CASSTADRTDTGELFF

clone_size: -
v_call: TRBV18
d_call: TRBD1
j_call: TRBJ1-2
cdr3_nt: TGTGCCAGCTCACCACAGGCAGGGGGCAGCGGGTATGGCTACACCTTC
cdr3_aa: CASSPQAGGSGYGYTF

clone_size: -
v_call: TRBV9
d_call: -
j_call: TRBJ2-2
cdr3_nt: TGTGCCAGCAGCGTACTTGGGGCTGGCACCGGGGAGCTGTTTTTT
cdr3_aa: CASSVLGAGTGELFF

clone_size: -
v_call: TRBV5-1
d_call: -
j_call: TRBJ2-1
cdr3_nt: TGCGCCAGCCGAGTGACAGCGCCCAACAATGAGCAGTTCTTC
cdr3_aa: CASRVTAPNNEQFF

clone_size: -
v_call: TRBV6-5
d_call: TRBD1
j_call: TRBJ1-5
cdr3_nt: TGTGCCAGCACCCGAAGCCCCGACAGGGGTGGCGGCTCCGATTTT
cdr3_aa: CASTRSPDRGGGSDF

clone_size: -
v_call: TRBV5-5
d_call: TRBD1
j_call: TRBJ1-6
cdr3_nt: TGTGCCAGCAGCTCGAGACAGGGAGGTAATTCACCCCTCCACTTT
cdr3_aa: CASSSRQGGNSPLHF

clone_size: once
v_call: TRBV19
d_call: -
j_call: TRBJ2-2
cdr3_nt: TGTGCCAGTAGACGCCAGCGCTTGTCCGGGGAGCTGTTTTTT
cdr3_aa: CASRRQRLSGELFF

clone_size: -
v_call: TRBV19
d_call: -
j_call: TRBJ1-2
cdr3_nt: TGTGCCAGTAGGAGACGCGGATGGGTCTATGGCTACACCTTC
cdr3_aa: CASRRRGWVYGYTF

clone_size: -
v_call: TRBV5-1
d_call: -
j_call: TRBJ2-3
cdr3_nt: TGCGCCAGCAGCGCACGCGGGGCCACAGATACGCAGTATTTT
cdr3_aa: CASSARGATDTQYF

clone_size: -
v_call: TRBV7-2
d_call: -
j_call: TRBJ1-3
cdr3_nt: TGTGCCAGTGGACGGCAAATCTCTGGAAACACCATATATTTT
cdr3_aa: CASGRQISGNTIYF

clone_size: -
v_call: TRBV7-3
d_call: TRBD2
j_call: TRBJ2-5
cdr3_nt: TGTGCCAGCAGCCTCGATGGGGCGGGGGAAGAGACCCAGTACTTC
cdr3_aa: CASSLDGAGEETQYF

clone_size: few
v_call: TRBV11-1
d_call: -
j_call: TRBJ1-2
cdr3_nt: TGTGCCAGCAGGTACACAGCTCTCGCCAACTATGGCTACACCTTC
cdr3_aa: CASRYTALANYGYTF

clone_size: -
v_call: TRBV5-5
d_call: -
j_call: TRBJ1-4
cdr3_nt: TGTGCCAGCAGCTTGGTACAGGCTAATGAAAAACTGTTTTTT
cdr3_aa: CASSLVQANEKLFF

clone_size: -
v_call: TRBV3-1/TRBV3-2
d_call: TRBD1
j_call: TRBJ2-2
cdr3_nt: TGTGCCAGCAGCCGATCAGACAGGGCCCCCCACCGGGAGCTGTTTTTT
cdr3_aa: CASSRSDRAPHRELFF

clone_size: -
v_call: TRBV12-3/TRBV12-4
d_call: -
j_call: TRBJ1-1
cdr3_nt: TGTGCCAGCAGGGAGCCGAACACTGAAGCTTTCTTT
cdr3_aa: CASREPNTEAFF

clone_size: -
v_call: TRBV7-2
d_call: -
j_call: TRBJ2-5
cdr3_nt: TGTGCCAGCAGCTTGGAGTACCAAGAGACCCAGTACTTC
cdr3_aa: CASSLEYQETQYF

clone_size: few
v_call: TRBV29-1
d_call: -
j_call: TRBJ2-1
cdr3_nt: TGCAGCGCCAGAGACAGTTTATACAATGAGCAGTTCTTC
cdr3_aa: CSARDSLYNEQFF

clone_size: once
v_call: TRBV5-5
d_call: -
j_call: TRBJ2-2
cdr3_nt: TGTGCCAGCAGCTTGGACGGACCGAACACCGGGGAGCTGTTTTTT
cdr3_aa: CASSLDGPNTGELFF

clone_size: -
v_call: TRBV5-5
d_call: -
j_call: TRBJ1-3
cdr3_nt: TGTGCCAGCAGCCACCAGGGACCTGGAAACACCATATATTTT
cdr3_aa: CASSHQGPGNTIYF

clone_size: -
v_call: TRBV6-5
d_call: TRBD1
j_call: TRBJ2-2
cdr3_nt: TGTGCCATTCGGTACGGGACAGCAAATACCGGGGAGCTGTTTTTT
cdr3_aa: CAIRYGTANTGELFF

clone_size: -
v_call: TRBV27
d_call: -
j_call: TRBJ1-2
cdr3_nt: TGTGCCAGCAGTAGTACAGTGAACTATGGCTACACCTTC
cdr3_aa: CASSSTVNYGYTF

clone_size: -
v_call: TRBV12-3/TRBV12-4
d_call: -
j_call: TRBJ1-1
cdr3_nt: TGTGCCAGCAGTTGGGGGATGAACACTGAAGCTTTCTTT
cdr3_aa: CASSWGMNTEAFF

clone_size: -
v_call: TRBV7-2
d_call: TRBD1
j_call: TRBJ2-2
cdr3_nt: TGTGCCAGCAGCTCTAGGGGGCGGGAGCTGTTTTTT
cdr3_aa: CASSSRGRELFF

clone_size: -
v_call: TRBV7-9
d_call: -
j_call: TRBJ1-2
cdr3_nt: TGTGCCAGCAGCTTGTCCGGAGGGCCAGGCTACACCTTC
cdr3_aa: CASSLSGGPGYTF

clone_size: -
v_call: TRBV7-2
d_call: -
j_call: TRBJ2-2
cdr3_nt: TGTGCCAGCAGCTTACACGGGGGCATCATCACCGGGGAGCTGTTTTTT
cdr3_aa: CASSLHGGIITGELFF